This TCR beta chain was identified during a study of blood T cell repertoires in COVID-19. Study at large: The United States, Italy and Spain supplied acute and convalescent COVID-19 samples. In each case, the material was cDNA or gDNA derived from T cells, B-cell-depleted T cells, or PBMCs.

V dropped 2 bases and J dropped 12 bases, with 23 bases sitting between them. CDR3 length equals 15 residues. Germline V CDR1 and CDR2: SGHVS, FQNEAQ. As processed by the authors: The authors estimated nucleated cell counts from reference gene primer amplification. Using immunoSEQ multiplex PCR, the repertoire was profiled, and TCRdb retains in-frame clones only, with some absent. D and trimming come from the DNA, and the V and J calls and clone size come from that table. The sample comprises 100,000 to 150,000 clones, less than 90% of which are singletons, and roughly a quarter rests with the top ten.

The sequencing sample was made of peripheral blood. The V gene is TRBV7-8, the J gene TRBJ2-7; a weak D match, TRBD2 (6 bases). This clonotype originated in an elderly woman with acute or convalescent COVID-19. CDR3 loop: CASSLSLRGDSTGYF. CDR3 bases: TGTGCCAGCAGCTTATCACTACGAGGGGACTCCACGGGGTACTTC.